This T cell receptor (beta chain) was found in a study of T cells in localized non-small cell lung cancer. The germline V gene encodes CDR1 SGHNT and CDR2 YENEEA. CDR3 size: 17 residues. V lost 2 bases, J lost 1 base, and 8 bases stayed unmatched. The protocol was immunoSEQ multiplex PCR, while the TCRdb copy is restricted to in-frame clones and leaves out a portion. The sample holds some 2,000 clones, about a quarter seen once. This clonotype originated in a woman aged 35 to 69 with stage I squamous cell lung carcinoma. The specimen comprised lung tumor tissue, sampled before any cancer treatment. The chain joins TRBV11-3 to TRBJ2-1, with 7 bases lining up with TRBD2. CDR3 region: CASSLKGGSISYNEQFF. The CDR3 nucleotides read TGTGCCAGCAGCTTAAAGGGCGGGAGCATTTCCTACAATGAGCAGTTCTTC.